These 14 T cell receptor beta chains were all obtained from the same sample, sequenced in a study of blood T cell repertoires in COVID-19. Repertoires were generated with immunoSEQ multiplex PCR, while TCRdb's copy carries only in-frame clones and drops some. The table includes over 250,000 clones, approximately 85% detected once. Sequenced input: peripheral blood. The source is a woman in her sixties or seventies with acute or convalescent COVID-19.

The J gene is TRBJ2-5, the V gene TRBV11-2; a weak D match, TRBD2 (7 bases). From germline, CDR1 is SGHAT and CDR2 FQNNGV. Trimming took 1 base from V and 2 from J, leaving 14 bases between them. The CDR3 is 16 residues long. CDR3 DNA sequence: TGTGCCAGCAGCTTAGGAGGAAGGGGGGGTCAAGAGACCCAGTACTTC. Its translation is CASSLGGRGGQETQYF.

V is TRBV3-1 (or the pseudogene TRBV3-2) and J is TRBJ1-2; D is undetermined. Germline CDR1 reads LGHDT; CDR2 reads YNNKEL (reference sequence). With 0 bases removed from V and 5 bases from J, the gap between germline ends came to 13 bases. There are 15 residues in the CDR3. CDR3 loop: CASSQDYEGPYGYTF. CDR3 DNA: TGTGCCAGCAGCCAAGATTACGAGGGCCCATATGGCTACACCTTC.

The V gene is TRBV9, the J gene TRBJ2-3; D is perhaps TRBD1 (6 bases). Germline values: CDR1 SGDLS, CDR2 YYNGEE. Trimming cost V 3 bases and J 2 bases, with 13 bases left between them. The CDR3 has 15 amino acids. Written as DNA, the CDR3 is TGTGCCAGCAGCGGTCCGGACAGTTTCACAGATACGCAGTATTTT. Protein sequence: CASSGPDSFTDTQYF.

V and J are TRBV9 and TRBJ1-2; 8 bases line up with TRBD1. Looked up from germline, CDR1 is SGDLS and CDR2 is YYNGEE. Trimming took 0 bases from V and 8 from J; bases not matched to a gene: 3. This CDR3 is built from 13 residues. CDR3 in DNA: TGTGCCAGCAGCGTAGATCCAGGGGGCGGCTACACCTTC. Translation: CASSVDPGGGYTF.

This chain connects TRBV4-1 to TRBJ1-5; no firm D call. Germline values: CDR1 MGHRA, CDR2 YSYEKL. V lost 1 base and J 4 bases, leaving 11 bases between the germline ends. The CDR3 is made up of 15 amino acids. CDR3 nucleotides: TGCGCCAGCAGCCAAGCCTTCACCGGGAATCAGCCCCAGCATTTT. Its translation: CASSQAFTGNQPQHF.

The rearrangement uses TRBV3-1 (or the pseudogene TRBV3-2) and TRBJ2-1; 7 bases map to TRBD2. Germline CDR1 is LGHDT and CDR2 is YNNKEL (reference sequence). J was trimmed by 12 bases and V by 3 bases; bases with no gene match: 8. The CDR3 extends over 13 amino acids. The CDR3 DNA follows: TGTGCCAGCAGCCACGAGAGCGGGACGCCGCAGTTCTTC. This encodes CASSHESGTPQFF.

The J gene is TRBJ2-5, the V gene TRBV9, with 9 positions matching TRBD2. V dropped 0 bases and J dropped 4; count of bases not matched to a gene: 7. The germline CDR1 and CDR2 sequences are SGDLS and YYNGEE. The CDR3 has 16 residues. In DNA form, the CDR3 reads TGTGCCAGCAGCGTAGGTTCAGCGGGGGGAGGAGAGACCCAGTACTTC. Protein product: CASSVGSAGGGETQYF.

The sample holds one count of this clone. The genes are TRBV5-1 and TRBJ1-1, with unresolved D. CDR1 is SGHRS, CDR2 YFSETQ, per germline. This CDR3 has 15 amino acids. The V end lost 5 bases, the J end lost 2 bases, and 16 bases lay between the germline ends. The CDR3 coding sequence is TGCGCCAGCAGAAAGACCACAGATCCAAACACTGAAGCTTTCTTT. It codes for CASRKTTDPNTEAFF.

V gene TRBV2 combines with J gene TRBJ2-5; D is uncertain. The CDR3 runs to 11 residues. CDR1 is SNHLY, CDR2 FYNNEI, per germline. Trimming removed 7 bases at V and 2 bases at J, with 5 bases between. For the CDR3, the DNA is TGTGCCAGCAACAGACAAGAGACCCAGTACTTC. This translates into CASNRQETQYF.

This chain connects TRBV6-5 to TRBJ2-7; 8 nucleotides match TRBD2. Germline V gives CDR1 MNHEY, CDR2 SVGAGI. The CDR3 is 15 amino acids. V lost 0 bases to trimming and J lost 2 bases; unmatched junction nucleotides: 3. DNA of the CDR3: TGTGCCAGCAGTTACTCGTCGGGAGGGCCCTACGAGCAGTACTTC. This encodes CASSYSSGGPYEQYF.

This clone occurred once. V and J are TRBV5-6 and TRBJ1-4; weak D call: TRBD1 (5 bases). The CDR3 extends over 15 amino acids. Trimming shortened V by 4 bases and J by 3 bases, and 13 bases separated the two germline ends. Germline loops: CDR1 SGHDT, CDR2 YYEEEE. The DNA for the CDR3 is TGTGCCAGCAGCCCGTTTTGGGGGGCTAATGAAAAACTGTTTTTT. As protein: CASSPFWGANEKLFF. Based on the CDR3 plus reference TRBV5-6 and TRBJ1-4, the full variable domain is DAGVTQSPTHLIKTRGQQVTLRCSPKSGHDTVSWYQQALGQGPQFIFQYYEEEERQRGNFPDRFSGHQFPNYSSELNVNALLLGDSALYLCASSPFWGANEKLFFGSGTQLSVL.

The CDR3 reads CAISQGSLANYGYTF. In nucleotides, the CDR3 is TGTGCCATCAGTCAGGGAAGTTTGGCTAACTATGGCTACACCTTC. J is TRBJ1-2 and V is TRBV10-3, with D maybe TRBD1 (5 bases). Germline V gene sequence: CDR1 ENHRY, CDR2 SYGVKD. CDR3 length equals 15 residues. The ends were cut back, 5 bases at V and 0 bases at J, with 13 bases in the middle.

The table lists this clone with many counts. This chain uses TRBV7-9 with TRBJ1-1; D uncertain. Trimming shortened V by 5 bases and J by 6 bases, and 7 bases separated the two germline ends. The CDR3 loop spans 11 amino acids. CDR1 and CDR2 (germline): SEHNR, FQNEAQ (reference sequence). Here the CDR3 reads CASSQVAEAFF. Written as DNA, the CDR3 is TGTGCCAGCAGCCAGGTTGCTGAAGCTTTCTTT.

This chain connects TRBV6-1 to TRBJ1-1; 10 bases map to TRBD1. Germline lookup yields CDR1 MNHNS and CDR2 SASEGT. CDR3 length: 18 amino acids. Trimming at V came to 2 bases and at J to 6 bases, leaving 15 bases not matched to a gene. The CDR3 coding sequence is TGTGCCAGCAGTGAACGCTCCTGGTCCGGACAGGGGGGACCTGAAGCTTTCTTT. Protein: CASSERSWSGQGGPEAFF.